The entry that follows covers one T cell receptor (beta chain) sequence. The germline V gene encodes CDR1 MGHRA and CDR2 YSYEKL. Trimming removed 2 bases from V and 1 base from J, with 5 bases in between. The CDR3 length is 13 residues. The source of the sample is a study of blood T cells in healthy people across ages. A J-beta primer mix and a sample-barcoded 5' primer were used in a second PCR of about 7 to 12 cycles. Each CDR3 protein gets one entry after TCRdb re-called the 5' RACE reads with MiXCR. This sample has roughly 1.4 million distinct CDR3 sequences, with around 59% found just once. V gene TRBV4-1 combines with J gene TRBJ2-5; D is ambiguous. Sequencing was carried out using blood. The clonotype was recovered from a man younger than 35 in good health. In nucleotides, the CDR3 is TGCGCCAGCAGCCAACTAATCCAAGAGACCCAGTACTTC. Encoded protein: CASSQLIQETQYF.